The entry below gives a single TCR beta chain sequence along with its context. The antigen is undetermined. Looked up from germline, CDR1 is SEHNR and CDR2 is FQNEAQ (reference sequence). This CDR3 is built from 15 residues. The V gene end was trimmed by 3 bases and the J gene end by 5 bases; junction bases not matched to a gene: 6. The sample is drawn from a study of regulatory T cells in long-lasting Graves disease. The time point: persistent/refractory GD, antithyroid drugs over 5 years with positive TRAb. PBMC-derived RNA was used for the TCR library. General observations from the study: Lower TCR diversity characterized persistent Graves' patients relative to newly diagnosed patients.

Sequencing libraries for TCR beta were prepared with iRepertoire HTBI primers and Arm-PCR of CDR3 regions. TCRdb passed the multiplex PCR reads through MiXCR, listing each CDR3 protein once. The sample includes more than 650,000 distinct CDR3 sequences, about 30% seen only once; the top ten take under 50%. The origin of this receptor is a female donor with Graves disease. Specimen: peripheral blood mononuclear cells (PBMCs), collected when the disease was refractory, from a patient treated with antithyroid drugs. The chain couples TRBV7-9 to TRBJ2-5; 10 nucleotides match TRBD2. The CDR3 sequence: CASSFGLAASETQYF. CDR3 bases: TGTGCCAGCAGCTTCGGACTAGCGGCCTCTGAGACCCAGTACTTC.